The subject of this entry is one T cell receptor (beta chain). Its antigen is still unknown. This record belongs to a study of breast tumors, draining lymph nodes, adjacent tissues. Study-wide findings and caveats: Tumor TCR diversity was below lymph nodes but above nontumor tissue. Luminal-like breast cancer showed significantly greater tumor-nontumor repertoire similarity than basal-like breast cancer did. Data fit most tumor T cells coming from lymph node, expanding in tumor. That most tumor T cells come from lymph nodes remained unproven.

Breast cancer patients provided tissue from their axillary draining lymph nodes. The CDR3 loop spans 13 amino acids. J lost 4 bases, V lost 6 bases, and 3 bases had no gene match. TCRdb reprocessed the multiplex PCR reads via MiXCR and lists one record per CDR3 protein. Of around 150,000 distinct CDR3 sequences listed, 32% were seen once; the top ten hold roughly 2.3%. The receptor was isolated from a female donor with breast cancer. Some clones in this sample may be carry-over from other donors' samples. This sequence joins TRBV12-3 or TRBV12-4 and TRBJ2-7; 10 nucleotides align to TRBD1. Sequences were obtained from axillary lymph node tissue. CDR3 sequence: CASRGTGAYEQYF. For the CDR3, the DNA is TGTGCCAGCAGGGGGACAGGGGCTTACGAGCAGTACTTC.